The clone carrying this TCR beta chain came up once. The target antigen is unknown. Time point indicated: week 11, during vaccination. Vaccinated patients received 300 ug of mutant IDH1 20-mer peptide per dose, with topical imiquimod. Donor tumors were new WHO grade 3 or 4 IDH1-mutant, ATRX-lost astrocytomas. The CDR3 loop spans 14 amino acids. Between the trimmed V and J ends, which lost 4 bases and 8 bases, there was a span of 16 bases. Germline V CDR1 and CDR2: SGHRS, YFSETQ. Profiling relied on immunoSEQ multiplex PCR, and the TCRdb table lists in-frame clones only, not all of them. The repertoire consists of around 20,000 clones, with about nine tenths occurring once and the leading ten covering roughly 5%. The sample belongs to a study of a mutant IDH1 vaccine in newly diagnosed glioma. Across the study: The start of vaccination came 4-6 weeks after radiotherapy alone, or with temozolomide cycles. Patients under treatment included around 60% males and 37.5% females and had a mean age of about 37 years. Most patients had radiochemotherapy with temozolomide before enrollment; others had one alone.

The clonotype comes from a woman in her thirties or forties with glioma. The V and J genes are TRBV5-1 and TRBJ2-1; D call uncertain. The material sequenced was PBMCs, taken from a glioma patient whose treatment included an IDH1 peptide vaccine. The CDR3 reads CASSPRLRQDEQFF. CDR3 coding DNA: TGCGCCAGCAGCCCCCGCCTTCGACAAGATGAGCAGTTCTTC.